This passage covers 23 T cell receptor beta chains from one sample sequenced in a study of T cell responses to AZD1222 COVID-19 vaccine. Some clones are missing from TCRdb's copy, which holds only in-frame ones; the method was immunoSEQ multiplex PCR. Counted here are approximately 70,000 clones, 70% to 90% occurring once; the ten biggest clones make up more than 2%. Material: peripheral blood, obtained on day 0 of AZD1222 vaccination. These receptor sequences come from an adult in good health.

This chain uses TRBV27 with TRBJ1-1; no clear D. The CDR3 has 15 residues. Germline V gene data show CDR1 as MNHEY and CDR2 as SMNVEV (reference sequence). V lost 5 bases and J lost 1, with 14 bases in between. The chain's CDR3 is CASSLLSTANTEAFF. Here the CDR3 DNA reads TGTGCCAGCAGTCTACTATCTACAGCGAACACTGAAGCTTTCTTT.

CDR3: CASNTAYSNQPQHF. Here the CDR3 DNA reads TGTGCCAGCAACACAGCTTATAGCAATCAGCCCCAGCATTTT. The rearrangement joins TRBV2 to TRBJ1-5; D gene ambiguous. CDR3 length: 14 residues. Germline-derived CDR1 and CDR2 are SNHLY and FYNNEI. V shed 7 bases and J shed 0 bases, with 10 bases lying between them. The entire variable domain, with the rest obtained from reference TRBV2 and TRBJ1-5, is as follows: EPEVTQTPSHQVTQMGQEVILRCVPISNHLYFYWYRQILGQKVEFLVSFYNNEISEKSEIFDDQFSVERPDGSNFTLKIRSTKLEDSAMYFCASNTAYSNQPQHFGDGTRLSIL.

This chain connects TRBV3-1 (or the pseudogene TRBV3-2) to TRBJ1-2; D may be TRBD1 (5 bases). V lost 0 bases to trimming and J lost 8 bases, with 19 bases between them. In germline, CDR1 is LGHDT, CDR2 YNNKEL (reference sequence). CDR3 length: 16 amino acids. The CDR3 here is CASSQESWANGGGYTF. DNA of the CDR3: TGTGCCAGCAGCCAAGAGTCCTGGGCAAACGGGGGAGGCTACACCTTC.

This clone was detected only once. V gene TRBV9 combines with J gene TRBJ2-1, with D perhaps given as TRBD1 or TRBD2 (5 bases each). With 4 bases removed from V and 0 bases from J, the gap between germline ends came to 11 bases. The CDR3 totals 15 residues. CDR1 is SGDLS and CDR2 is YYNGEE in the germline V gene. CDR3 sequence (DNA): TGTGCCAGCAGCTCGGGACGGAGCTCCTACAATGAGCAGTTCTTC. As protein: CASSSGRSSYNEQFF. Full variable domain (missing parts from reference TRBV9 and TRBJ2-1): DSGVTQTPKHLITATGQRVTLRCSPRSGDLSVYWYQQSLDQGLQFLIQYYNGEERAKGNILERFSAQQFPDLHSELNLSSLELGDSALYFCASSSGRSSYNEQFFGPGTRLTVL.

This clone was counted once. V is TRBV5-6 and J is TRBJ1-5; D might be TRBD1 (6 bases). CDR1 and CDR2 (germline): SGHDT, YYEEEE. Trimming left V 1 base short and J 1 base short, with 12 bases between. The CDR3 runs to 16 residues. The CDR3 DNA reads as TGTGCCAGCAGCTTGAATCTCGGGGGCAGCAATCAGCCCCAGCATTTT. This translates into CASSLNLGGSNQPQHF. Complete variable domain (other parts from reference TRBV5-6 and TRBJ1-5): DAGVTQSPTHLIKTRGQQVTLRCSPKSGHDTVSWYQQALGQGPQFIFQYYEEEERQRGNFPDRFSGHQFPNYSSELNVNALLLGDSALYLCASSLNLGGSNQPQHFGDGTRLSIL.

V and J are TRBV3-1 (or the pseudogene TRBV3-2) and TRBJ1-2; D unclear. This CDR3 is built from 15 residues. Germline CDR1 LGHDT, CDR2 YNNKEL (reference sequence). V was cut by 0 bases and J by 4 bases, with 12 bases left in between. The CDR3: CASSQENGRRYGYTF. Written as DNA, the CDR3 is TGTGCCAGCAGCCAAGAGAACGGCCGACGCTATGGCTACACCTTC.

The V call is TRBV5-1, the J call TRBJ2-5; TRBD1 might be the D (5 bases). V lost 3 bases to trimming and J lost 3 bases, with 9 bases between them. The CDR3 totals 13 residues. Germline CDR1 is SGHRS and CDR2 is YFSETQ. DNA for the CDR3: TGCGCCAGCAGCTCCCAGGGTGAAGAGACCCAGTACTTC. Amino acids: CASSSQGEETQYF.

The J gene is TRBJ1-1, the V gene TRBV28, with 8 bases identical to TRBD1. The V and J ends lost 5 bases and 6 bases, in that order; junction bases with no gene match: 11. The CDR3 consists of 15 residues. Germline V gene data show CDR1 as MDHEN and CDR2 as SYDVKM. CDR3 coding DNA: TGTGCCAGCAGTCACTCACAGGGGGAGGGGGCTGAAGCTTTCTTT. Amino acids: CASSHSQGEGAEAFF.

This chain joins TRBV6-4 and TRBJ2-7; tentatively, D is TRBD1 (6 bases). Germline CDR1 is MRHNA and CDR2 is SNTAGT. Trimming shortened V by 1 base and J by 2 bases, and 12 bases separated the two germline ends. This CDR3 is built from 15 residues. CDR3 nucleotides: TGTGCCAGCAGTGACTGCCGGGACAAGACCTACGAGCAGTACTTC. Translating it yields CASSDCRDKTYEQYF.

There are a few counts of this clone. This rearrangement joins TRBV6-5 to TRBJ1-6; tentative D call: TRBD1 (6 bases). In germline, CDR1 is MNHEY, CDR2 SVGAGI. The length of the CDR3 is 12 residues. V was pared by 8 bases and J by 8 bases, with 10 bases between. In DNA form, the CDR3 reads TGTGCCAGCCGTCGGACAGATTCACCCCTCCACTTT. This sequence encodes CASRRTDSPLHF.

This clone was seen more than once but under ten times. The chain is built from TRBV11-2 and TRBJ2-7; 9 bases agree with TRBD1. The CDR3 runs to 17 residues. Trimming took 4 bases from V and 5 from J; bases not matched to a gene: 15. The V gene's germline CDR1 is SGHAT and CDR2 FQNNGV. CDR3 sequence: CASSSRPPGQGGHEQYF. The CDR3 region has the DNA TGTGCCAGCAGCTCCCGACCACCGGGACAGGGTGGGCACGAGCAGTACTTC.

The rearrangement links TRBV6-5 to TRBJ1-1; 11 nucleotides agree with TRBD1. This CDR3 has 15 residues. Germline values: CDR1 MNHEY, CDR2 SVGAGI. The V segment lost 1 base and the J segment 4 bases; nucleotides outside the gene matches: 2. Written as DNA, the CDR3 is TGTGCCAGCAGTTACTTTGGGACAGGGGGCACTGAAGCTTTCTTT. Translating gives CASSYFGTGGTEAFF.

The chain couples TRBV21-1 to TRBJ2-3. TRBV21-1 corresponds to a pseudogene. The CDR3 totals 14 residues. The CDR3 protein is CASTARLGTDTQYF. Written as DNA, the CDR3 is TGTGCCAGCACCGCAAGGTTGGGCACAGATACGCAGTATTTT.

This chain links TRBV29-1 with TRBJ1-1; no reliable D call. The CDR3 spans 12 residues. Germline values: CDR1 SQVTM, CDR2 ANQGSEA. V was shortened by 7 bases and J by 4 bases, with 13 bases between the two germline ends. CDR3 bases: TGCAGCGCCGTCAGTTGGGGCACTGAAGCTTTCTTT. Translated: CSAVSWGTEAFF.

This rearrangement joins TRBV9 to TRBJ2-1, with TRBD1 matching 7 bases. This CDR3 has 14 amino acids. The V gene end was trimmed by 4 bases and the J gene end by 5 bases; junction bases not matched to a gene: 6. CDR1 and CDR2 from the germline V gene are SGDLS and YYNGEE. CDR3 coding DNA: TGTGCCAGCAGCCCGGCGGACAGGCACAATGAGCAGTTCTTC. This encodes CASSPADRHNEQFF. The variable domain in full, completed from reference TRBV9 and TRBJ2-1, reads DSGVTQTPKHLITATGQRVTLRCSPRSGDLSVYWYQQSLDQGLQFLIQYYNGEERAKGNILERFSAQQFPDLHSELNLSSLELGDSALYFCASSPADRHNEQFFGPGTRLTVL.

The chain has TRBV10-2 and TRBJ1-3; 7 bases align to TRBD1. Germline V gene data show CDR1 as WSHSY and CDR2 as SAAADI. Trimming removed 6 bases from V and 0 bases from J; junction bases left unmatched: 8. The CDR3 contains 16 residues. CDR3 region: CASREGAFLSGNTIYF. The CDR3 nucleotides are TGCGCCAGCAGGGAGGGGGCATTCCTCTCTGGAAACACCATATATTTT.

This chain uses TRBV11-2 with TRBJ2-5, with 12 nucleotides matching TRBD1. Looked up from germline, CDR1 is SGHAT and CDR2 is FQNNGV. This CDR3 is 15 amino acids long. The ends lost 4 bases at V and 0 bases at J; junction bases unmatched: 0. CDR3 sequence reads: CASSWDRGHQETQYF. CDR3 nucleotides: TGTGCCAGCAGCTGGGACAGGGGGCACCAAGAGACCCAGTACTTC.

The CDR3 DNA reads TGTGCCAGCAGCTTTGTCCAGGGAGGGGACGGGGACGGGGAGCTGTTTTTT. It specifies CASSFVQGGDGDGELFF. The chain has TRBV7-6 and TRBJ2-2; 7 nucleotides line up with TRBD2. CDR3 length: 17 residues. The germline gives CDR1 SGHVS, CDR2 FNYEAQ. V trimming: 3 bases; J trimming: 7 bases; junction bases outside the gene matches: 14.

This chain uses TRBV7-2 with TRBJ2-3; possibly TRBD1 for D (5 bases). Germline V CDR1 and CDR2: SGHTA, FQGNSA. This CDR3 comprises 12 residues. V shed 6 bases and J shed 5 bases, with 9 bases lying between them. The CDR3 DNA reads as TGTGCCAGCAGAAGGGGCCAAGATACGCAGTATTTT. Its translation is CASRRGQDTQYF.

The chain links TRBV19 to TRBJ1-3; D unresolved. The germline V gene has CDR1 LNHDA and CDR2 SQIVND (reference sequence). The CDR3 spans 14 residues. V lost 9 bases and J 2 bases, leaving 14 bases between the germline ends. The CDR3 is CASSLGGAGNTIYF. The CDR3 DNA follows: TGTGCCAGCTCCTTGGGCGGGGCTGGAAACACCATATATTTT.

The chain joins TRBV10-2 to TRBJ1-1; 10 bases line up with TRBD1. The CDR3 consists of 13 residues. In germline, CDR1 is WSHSY, CDR2 SAAADI. V lost 4 bases to trimming and J lost 5 bases; unmatched junction nucleotides: 1. The CDR3 loop is CASSGTGGTEAFF. The CDR3 region has the DNA TGCGCCAGCAGTGGGACAGGGGGAACTGAAGCTTTCTTT.

The chain couples TRBV14 to TRBJ2-5; a possible D gene is TRBD2 (6 bases). Germline CDR1 SGHDN, CDR2 FVKESK. The CDR3 length is 15 residues. V lost 4 bases and J lost 4, with 16 bases in between. The CDR3 region is CASSPGLVMGETQYF. The DNA for the CDR3 is TGTGCCAGCAGCCCGGGACTCGTGATGGGAGAGACCCAGTACTTC.

The chain couples TRBV28 to TRBJ2-3; 7 positions agree with TRBD2. The CDR3 has 14 amino acids. V was pared by 7 bases and J by 7 bases, with 11 bases of the junction left unmatched. Per germline, CDR1 MDHEN and CDR2 SYDVKM. The CDR3 nucleotides read TGTGCCAGCACTTCTAGCGGACCCCCGAATACGCAGTATTTT. Translating it yields CASTSSGPPNTQYF. Filled out from reference TRBV28 and TRBJ2-3, the complete variable domain reads DVKVTQSSRYLVKRTGEKVFLECVQDMDHENMFWYRQDPGLGLRLIYFSYDVKMKEKGDIPEGYSVSREKKERFSLILESASTNQTSMYLCASTSSGPPNTQYFGPGTRLTVL.